These 23 T cell receptor beta chains were sequenced from one sample in a study of Ad26.COV2.S vaccination and SARS-CoV-2 variants. Method: immunoSEQ multiplex PCR; TCRdb's copy keeps in-frame clones and lacks some. Altogether about 140,000 clones are present, approximately 90% being singletons, with the ten largest covering 4.5% to 6%. The source was peripheral blood, collected after recovery from COVID-19. The receptors were sampled from a human donor who had recovered from COVID-19.

This chain connects TRBV5-5 to TRBJ2-2, with TRBD1 matching 7 bases. The trim removed 4 bases at V and 5 bases at J, leaving 11 bases unmatched. Germline V gene data show CDR1 as SGHKS and CDR2 as YYEKEE (reference sequence). This CDR3 comprises 16 residues. This CDR3 is CASSVKQGSYTGELFF. CDR3 bases: TGTGCCAGCAGCGTAAAACAGGGGAGCTATACCGGGGAGCTGTTTTTT.

The gene calls are TRBV29-1 and TRBJ2-6; D is possibly TRBD1 or TRBD2 (5 bases each). CDR1 SQVTM and CDR2 ANQGSEA come from the germline V gene. The CDR3 consists of 12 residues. The ends were cut back, 7 bases at V and 3 bases at J, with 7 bases in the middle. The CDR3 is CSGGSGANVLTF. CDR3 in DNA: TGCAGCGGGGGGAGTGGGGCCAACGTCCTGACTTTC.

V is TRBV21-1 and J is TRBJ1-5. TRBV21-1 is marked as a pseudogene. This CDR3 has 16 amino acids. DNA for the CDR3: TGTGCCAGCAGCAAAAGGATGCCGGGGGGTTGTCAGCCCCAGCATTTT. Protein: CASSKRMPGGCQPQHF.

The chain employs TRBV6-1 and TRBJ1-5; D is uncertain. Trimming took off 0 bases at V and 4 bases at J, with 4 bases between the two ends. The CDR3 is made up of 13 amino acids. The germline gives CDR1 MNHNS, CDR2 SASEGT. In nucleotides, the CDR3 is TGTGCCAGCAGTGAAGCGCCAAATCAGCCCCAGCATTTT. The encoded protein is CASSEAPNQPQHF.

CDR3 in DNA: TGTGCCAGCAGTGCCGCGGGACAGGGCGCAAACAATGAGCAGTTCTTC. Encoded protein: CASSAAGQGANNEQFF. The rearrangement joins TRBV28 to TRBJ2-1; 9 positions agree with TRBD1. The V gene's germline CDR1 is MDHEN and CDR2 SYDVKM. Trimming took 5 bases from V and 5 from J; bases not matched to a gene: 10. The CDR3 has 16 residues.

V usage is TRBV28 and J usage is TRBJ1-1; the D is unclear. CDR1 is MDHEN, CDR2 SYDVKM, per germline. This CDR3 spans 14 amino acids. Trimming took 6 bases from V and 5 from J, leaving 16 bases between them. Written as DNA, the CDR3 is TGTGCCAGCAGACCCTCCTATCCGGAGACTGAAGCTTTCTTT. This translates into CASRPSYPETEAFF.

The chain joins TRBV19 to TRBJ1-4; a possible D gene is TRBD1 (5 bases). The V end was cut by 4 bases, the J end by 8 bases, with 14 bases between. The CDR3 extends over 14 amino acids. From germline, CDR1 is LNHDA and CDR2 SQIVND (reference sequence). CDR3 sequence: CASSTSRTQEKLFF. The CDR3 nucleotides read TGTGCCAGTAGTACCTCCCGGACACAAGAAAAACTGTTTTTT.

The chain has TRBV7-6 and TRBJ1-3; D perhaps matches TRBD1 (6 bases). V dropped 1 base and J dropped 1 base, with 14 bases sitting between them. Looked up from germline, CDR1 is SGHVS and CDR2 is FNYEAQ. The CDR3 length is 17 residues. CDR3 loop: CASSLGTVSTSGNTIYF. The CDR3 DNA reads as TGTGCCAGCAGCTTAGGGACAGTCAGTACTTCTGGAAACACCATATATTTT. Based on the CDR3 plus reference TRBV7-6 and TRBJ1-3, the full variable domain is GAGVSQSPRYKVTKRGQDVALRCDPISGHVSLYWYRQALGQGPEFLTYFNYEAQQDKSGLPNDRFSAERPEGSISTLTIQRTEQRDSAMYRCASSLGTVSTSGNTIYFGEGSWLTVV.

This clone appeared once. The chain has TRBV16 and TRBJ1-4; no clear D. The CDR3 runs 11 residues. Trimming stripped 2 bases from V and 8 bases from J, with 3 bases between. In germline, CDR1 is KGHSY, CDR2 FQNENV. CDR3 sequence: CASSQTEKLFF. The CDR3 nucleotides are TGTGCCAGCAGCCAAACGGAAAAACTGTTTTTT.

The chain uses TRBV13 and TRBJ1-1, with TRBD1 as a possible D gene (6 bases). The CDR3 length is 14 residues. CDR1 is PRHDT, CDR2 FYEKMQ, per germline (reference sequence). V gave up 4 bases and J gave up 1 base, with 10 bases separating them. The CDR3: CASSCPDRNTEAFF. CDR3 DNA sequence: TGTGCCAGCAGCTGCCCGGACAGGAACACTGAAGCTTTCTTT.

The chain is built from TRBV7-8 and TRBJ2-7; D is ambiguous. Germline CDR1 is SGHVS and CDR2 is FQNEAQ. Trimming shortened V by 5 bases and J by 4 bases, and 6 bases separated the two germline ends. The length of the CDR3 is 11 residues. CDR3 sequence: CASSLKYEQYF. In nucleotides, the CDR3 is TGTGCCAGCAGCCTGAAATACGAGCAGTACTTC.

This clone was seen a handful of times. V usage is TRBV5-1 and J usage is TRBJ1-1; D is undetermined. CDR1 and CDR2 from the germline V gene are SGHRS and YFSETQ. The V and J ends lost 1 base and 4 bases respectively, with 11 bases between them. The CDR3 consists of 14 residues. The CDR3 coding sequence is TGCGCCAGCAGCTTGTCGCAGGCGAGCACTGAAGCTTTCTTT. Its protein product is CASSLSQASTEAFF.

The chain uses TRBV5-1 and TRBJ2-2; D is possibly TRBD1 or TRBD2 (5 bases each). CDR1 is SGHRS, CDR2 YFSETQ, per germline. This CDR3 is built from 17 residues. Trimming pared 0 bases from V and 0 bases from J, leaving 12 bases between. Here the CDR3 reads CASSLAGRSANTGELFF. The DNA of the CDR3 is TGCGCCAGCAGCTTGGCGGGACGCAGCGCGAACACCGGGGAGCTGTTTTTT.

The chain joins TRBV6-1 to TRBJ2-7; no firm D call. The CDR3 spans 15 residues. V was cut by 3 bases and J by 2 bases, with 14 bases left in between. The germline CDR1 and CDR2 sequences are MNHNS and SASEGT. DNA of the CDR3: TGTGCCAGCAGTGAGAGTCCAACACCTCCCTACGAGCAGTACTTC. It codes for CASSESPTPPYEQYF.

This chain uses TRBV27 with TRBJ2-1; TRBD2 is a possible D gene (6 bases). There are 11 residues in the CDR3. The V gene's germline CDR1 is MNHEY and CDR2 SMNVEV (reference sequence). Deletions cut 4 bases from V and 12 bases from J, with 10 bases between. The CDR3 bases are TGTGCCAGCAGTTCTTCCGGGGGGCAGTTCTTC. Protein sequence: CASSSSGGQFF.

This clone was recorded a few times. The rearrangement links TRBV9 to TRBJ2-7; possible D gene TRBD2, 5 bases. Germline assignment: CDR1 SGDLS and CDR2 YYNGEE. V shed 1 base and J shed 3 bases, with 11 bases lying between them. CDR3 length: 14 amino acids. The CDR3 nucleotides read TGTGCCAGCAGCGTATCCGGGAATGACTACGAGCAGTACTTC. Its translation: CASSVSGNDYEQYF.

The chain carries TRBV5-8 and TRBJ2-3; no clear D. The CDR3 extends over 15 amino acids. Germline V CDR1 and CDR2: SGHTS, YDEGEE. Trimming pared 0 bases from V and 1 base from J, leaving 9 bases between. The CDR3 DNA sequence: TGTGCCAGCAGCTTGGCCCTGATAGGCACAGATACGCAGTATTTT. Protein: CASSLALIGTDTQYF.

J is TRBJ2-2 and V is TRBV18; no clear D gene. There are 12 residues in the CDR3. V lost 2 bases and J 8 bases, leaving 6 bases between the germline ends. Germline V gene lookup returns CDR1 KGHSH and CDR2 LQKENI. The CDR3: CASSPIFGELFF. Written as DNA, the CDR3 is TGTGCCAGCTCACCAATTTTTGGGGAGCTGTTTTTT.

J is TRBJ1-4 and V is TRBV9; D is perhaps TRBD1 (6 bases). Trimming took 4 bases from V and 8 from J, leaving 18 bases between them. CDR3 size: 15 residues. The germline V gene encodes CDR1 SGDLS and CDR2 YYNGEE. The CDR3 nucleotides read TGTGCCAGCAGCCCCACGGGGGGGCGCGGGGAAAAACTGTTTTTT. This encodes CASSPTGGRGEKLFF.

As regards this clone: The same CDR3 arises from other DNA sequences in this sample as well. This sequence joins TRBV7-9 and TRBJ2-5; a weak D match, TRBD2 (6 bases). Germline V gene lookup returns CDR1 SEHNR and CDR2 FQNEAQ (reference sequence). Trimming stripped 1 base from V and 5 bases from J, with 11 bases between. CDR3 size: 14 residues. The CDR3 DNA sequence: TGTGCCAGCAGCTTAGTCGGGGGTGGTGAGACCCAGTACTTC. It translates to CASSLVGGGETQYF.

This chain's CDR3 is CASSLGRGYTDTQYF. Written as DNA, the CDR3 is TGTGCCAGCAGCTTAGGCAGGGGCTACACAGATACGCAGTATTTT. The gene calls are TRBV13 and TRBJ2-3; D is possibly TRBD1 (6 bases). Germline-derived CDR1 and CDR2 are PRHDT and FYEKMQ (reference sequence). This CDR3 contains 15 residues. V gave up 0 bases and J gave up 2 bases, with 9 bases separating them.

J is TRBJ2-5 and V is TRBV19; D unclear. V was trimmed by 4 bases and J by 6 bases, leaving 12 bases between them. This CDR3 comprises 13 residues. Germline CDR1 reads LNHDA; CDR2 reads SQIVND (reference sequence). For the CDR3, the DNA is TGTGCCAGTAGTAGTAGTATGACCAAGACCCAGTACTTC. Translation: CASSSSMTKTQYF.

V usage is TRBV19 and J usage is TRBJ1-4; D is undetermined. The germline V gene encodes CDR1 LNHDA and CDR2 SQIVND (reference sequence). The V and J ends lost 5 bases and 5 bases respectively, with 6 bases between them. The CDR3 loop spans 12 amino acids. The CDR3 is CASSGSNEKLFF. Written as DNA, the CDR3 is TGTGCCAGTAGTGGATCAAATGAAAAACTGTTTTTT.